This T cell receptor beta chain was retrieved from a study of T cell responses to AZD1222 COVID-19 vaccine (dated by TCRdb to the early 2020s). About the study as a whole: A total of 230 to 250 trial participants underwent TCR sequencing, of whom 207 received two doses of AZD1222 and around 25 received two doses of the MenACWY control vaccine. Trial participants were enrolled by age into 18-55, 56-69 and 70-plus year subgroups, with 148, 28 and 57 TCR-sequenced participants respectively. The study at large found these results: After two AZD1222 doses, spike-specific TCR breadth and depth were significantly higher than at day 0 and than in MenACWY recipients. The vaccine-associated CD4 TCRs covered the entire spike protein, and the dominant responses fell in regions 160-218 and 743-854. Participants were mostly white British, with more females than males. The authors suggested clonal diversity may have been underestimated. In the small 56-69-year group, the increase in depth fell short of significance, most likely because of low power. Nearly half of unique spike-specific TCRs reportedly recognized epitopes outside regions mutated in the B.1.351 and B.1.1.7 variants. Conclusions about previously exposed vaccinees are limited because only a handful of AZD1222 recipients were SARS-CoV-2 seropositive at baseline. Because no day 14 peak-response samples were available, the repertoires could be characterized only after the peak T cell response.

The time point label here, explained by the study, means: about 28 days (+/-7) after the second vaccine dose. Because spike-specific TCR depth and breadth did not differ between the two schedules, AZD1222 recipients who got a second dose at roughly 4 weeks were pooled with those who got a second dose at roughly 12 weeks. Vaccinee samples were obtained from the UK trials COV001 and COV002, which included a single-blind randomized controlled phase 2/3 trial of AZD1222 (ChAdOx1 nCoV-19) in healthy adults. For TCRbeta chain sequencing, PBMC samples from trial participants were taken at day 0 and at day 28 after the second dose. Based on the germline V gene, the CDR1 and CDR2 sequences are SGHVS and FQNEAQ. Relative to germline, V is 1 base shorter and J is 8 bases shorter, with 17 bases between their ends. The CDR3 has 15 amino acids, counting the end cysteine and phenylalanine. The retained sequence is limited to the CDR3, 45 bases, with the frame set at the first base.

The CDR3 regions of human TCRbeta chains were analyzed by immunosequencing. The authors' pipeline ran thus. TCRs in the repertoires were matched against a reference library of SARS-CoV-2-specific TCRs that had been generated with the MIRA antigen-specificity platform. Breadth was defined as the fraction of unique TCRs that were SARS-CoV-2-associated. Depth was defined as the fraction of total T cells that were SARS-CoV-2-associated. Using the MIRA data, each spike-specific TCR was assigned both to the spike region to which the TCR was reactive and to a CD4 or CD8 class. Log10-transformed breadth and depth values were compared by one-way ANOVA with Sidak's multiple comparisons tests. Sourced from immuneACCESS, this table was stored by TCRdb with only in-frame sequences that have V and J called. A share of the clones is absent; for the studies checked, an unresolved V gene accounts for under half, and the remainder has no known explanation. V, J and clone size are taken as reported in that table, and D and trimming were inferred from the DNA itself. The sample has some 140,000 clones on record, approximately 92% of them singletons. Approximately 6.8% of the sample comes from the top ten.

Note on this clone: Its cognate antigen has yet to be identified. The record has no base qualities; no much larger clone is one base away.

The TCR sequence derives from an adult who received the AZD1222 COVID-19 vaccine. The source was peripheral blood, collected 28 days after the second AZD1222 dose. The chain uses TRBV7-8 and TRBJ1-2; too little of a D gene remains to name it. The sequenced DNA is TGTGCCAGCAGCTTAGAACGAGTCAGGCCTGGGGGCTACACCTTC. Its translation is CASSLERVRPGGYTF.